Given below is one T cell receptor beta chain in context. The source of the sample is a study of blood T cell repertoires in COVID-19. Turning to the study itself: COVID-19 samples, acute and convalescent, were from the United States, Italy and Spain. The analysed material was cDNA or gDNA that came from T cells, B-cell-depleted T cells, or PBMCs.

Study processing details: Reference gene primer amplification in the assay estimated nucleated cell counts. Sequencing used immunoSEQ multiplex PCR; TCRdb keeps in-frame clones, though not all of them. V and J calls plus clone size are reproduced from that table; the DNA served to infer D and trimming. The sample lists 250,000 to 300,000 clones, over 65% occurring once. After removal of 4 bases from V and 6 bases from J, the junction contained 8 bases not matched to a gene. The CDR3 totals 15 residues. Germline V gives CDR1 SGHRS, CDR2 YFSETQ. This sequence originates from an elderly woman with acute or convalescent COVID-19. The specimen sequenced was peripheral blood. The V and J genes are TRBV5-1 and TRBJ2-4; TRBD1 aligns across 9 bases. The chain's CDR3 is CASSADRGVGNIQYF. The CDR3, as DNA: TGCGCCAGCAGCGCTGACAGGGGGGTTGGAAACATTCAGTACTTC.